The 27 T cell receptor beta chains below were found in one sample sequenced in a study of T cell repertoires in cytomegalovirus infection. One entry per CDR3 protein results from TCRdb running MiXCR on the reads. Of almost 550,000 distinct CDR3 sequences detected, approximately 15% appear once; the ten largest clones hold approximately 24%. The sequenced material came from CD8+ T cells from PBMCs. The receptors shown here come from a human donor in good health (CMV status not recorded). Some clones in this sample may be carry-over from other donors' samples.

V gene TRBV27 combines with J gene TRBJ2-5; 9 bases are a match to TRBD1. The germline gives CDR1 MNHEY, CDR2 SMNVEV (reference sequence). The CDR3 is made up of 15 amino acids. With V trimmed by 8 bases and J by 2 bases, 9 bases remained unmatched. CDR3 nucleotides: TGTGCCAGCGGACAGGGGCCTAGTGGTCAAGAGACCCAGTACTTC. Translating it yields CASGQGPSGQETQYF.

This clonotype came up many times. The chain has TRBV29-1 and TRBJ2-1; weak D call: TRBD1 (6 bases). Germline values: CDR1 SQVTM, CDR2 ANQGSEA. The CDR3 runs to 15 residues. V was pared by 5 bases and J by 1 base, with 15 bases between. CDR3 DNA: TGCAGCGTTCCTGGGGACAACAAGTCCTACAATGAGCAGTTCTTC. Translation: CSVPGDNKSYNEQFF.

The chain is built from TRBV28 and TRBJ2-7; D ambiguous. The CDR3 is 16 amino acids. Trimming took 5 bases from V and 0 from J, leaving 17 bases between them. Germline V gene sequence: CDR1 MDHEN, CDR2 SYDVKM. CDR3 protein: CASSPMEISYSYEQYF. CDR3 coding DNA: TGTGCCAGCAGTCCTATGGAGATCTCCTACTCCTACGAGCAGTACTTC.

At least ten counts were recorded for this clonotype. The chain links TRBV7-9 to TRBJ2-1; D is possibly TRBD2 (5 bases). The V end was cut by 5 bases, the J end by 8 bases, with 10 bases between. Per the germline V gene, CDR1 is SEHNR and CDR2 is FQNEAQ (reference sequence). The CDR3 totals 12 residues. The DNA for the CDR3 is TGTGCCAGCAGCAAGAGGGTAGATGAGCAGTTCTTC. It translates to CASSKRVDEQFF. The full variable domain, its missing parts supplied by reference TRBV7-9 and TRBJ2-1, is DTGVSQNPRHKITKRGQNVTFRCDPISEHNRLYWYRQTLGQGPEFLTYFQNEAQLEKSRLLSDRFSAERPKGSFSTLEIQRTEQGDSAMYLCASSKRVDEQFFGPGTRLTVL.

At least ten counts were recorded for this clonotype. The genes are TRBV7-8 and TRBJ1-5, with unresolved D. Trimming stripped 0 bases from V and 0 bases from J, with 9 bases between. There are 16 residues in the CDR3. Germline V gene sequence: CDR1 SGHVS, CDR2 FQNEAQ. CDR3 sequence reads: CASSLAVGDSNQPQHF. The CDR3 bases are TGTGCCAGCAGCTTAGCTGTTGGGGATAGCAATCAGCCCCAGCATTTT.

This chain uses TRBV18 with TRBJ2-7; 8 bases match TRBD1. This CDR3 has 16 residues. The J segment lost 4 bases and the V segment lost 6 bases, leaving 14 bases of the junction unmatched. In germline, CDR1 is KGHSH, CDR2 LQKENI. This chain's CDR3 is CASSPIPLTGVYEQYF. Here the CDR3 DNA reads TGTGCCAGCTCGCCGATACCGTTGACAGGGGTATACGAGCAGTACTTC.

A note on this clonotype: The junction and the germline gene differ at one end; a read error may be behind it. The rearrangement joins TRBV27 to TRBJ2-1; 7 bases map to TRBD2. CDR3 size: 16 residues. The germline CDR1 and CDR2 sequences are MNHEY and SMNVEV (reference sequence). CDR3 nucleotide sequence: TGTGCCAGCAGTCTATCGCGGGAGACCGGATGGAATGAGCAGTTCTTC. Encoded protein: CASSLSRETGWNEQFF.

The sample holds many counts of this clonotype. The CDR3 DNA follows: TGTGCCAGCAGCTCCGGGGGTTGGGATACGCAGTATTTT. Its protein product is CASSSGGWDTQYF. The V and J genes are TRBV7-3 and TRBJ2-3; tentatively, D is TRBD2 (6 bases). The germline V and J ends were trimmed by 4 bases and 6 bases, with 11 bases remaining between them. CDR1 SGHTA and CDR2 FQGTGA come from the germline V gene. The CDR3 loop spans 13 amino acids.

The chain couples TRBV27 to TRBJ2-3; D call uncertain. Looked up from germline, CDR1 is MNHEY and CDR2 is SMNVEV (reference sequence). V was cut by 3 bases and J by 2 bases, with 9 bases left in between. CDR3 length equals 14 residues. This chain's CDR3 is CASSLRSATDTQYF. The CDR3 DNA reads TGTGCCAGCAGTTTGCGTTCAGCCACAGATACGCAGTATTTT.

V is TRBV9 and J is TRBJ1-2; D is ambiguous. Germline V gene lookup returns CDR1 SGDLS and CDR2 YYNGEE. The length of the CDR3 is 15 residues. Trimming took 0 bases from V and 0 from J, leaving 9 bases between them. The CDR3 coding sequence is TGTGCCAGCAGCGTAGTTGCAGGTACTAACTATGGCTACACCTTC. It codes for CASSVVAGTNYGYTF. Full variable domain (rest looked up from reference TRBV9 and TRBJ1-2): DSGVTQTPKHLITATGQRVTLRCSPRSGDLSVYWYQQSLDQGLQFLIQYYNGEERAKGNILERFSAQQFPDLHSELNLSSLELGDSALYFCASSVVAGTNYGYTFGSGTRLTVV.

This clonotype turned up a few times. The V call is TRBV28, the J call TRBJ1-1; tentative D call: TRBD1 (5 bases). Per the germline V gene, CDR1 is MDHEN and CDR2 is SYDVKM. CDR3 length: 13 residues. Trimming took off 5 bases at V and 8 bases at J, with 15 bases between the two ends. The CDR3, as DNA: TGTGCCAGCAGTATCCGGGGGGTGGAGGAAGCTTTCTTT. Translated: CASSIRGVEEAFF.

This chain connects TRBV5-4 to TRBJ2-1, with D uncertain. V lost 6 bases and J lost 10, with 11 bases in between. Per the germline V gene, CDR1 is SGHNT and CDR2 is YYREEE (reference sequence). This CDR3 has 11 amino acids. The DNA for the CDR3 is TGTGCCAGCACCCAGGATGGGGAGCAGTTCTTC. It translates to CASTQDGEQFF.

This clonotype was seen repeatedly, ten times or more. V usage is TRBV6-6 and J usage is TRBJ1-6; 7 nucleotides agree with TRBD1. The CDR3 contains 16 residues. CDR1 is MNHNY and CDR2 is SVGAGI in the germline V gene (reference sequence). After removal of 5 bases from V and 0 bases from J, the junction contained 4 bases not matched to a gene. This CDR3 reads CASSGSGGSYNSPLHF. The DNA for the CDR3 is TGTGCCAGCAGTGGGTCAGGGGGCTCCTATAATTCACCCCTCCACTTT.

This chain uses TRBV7-9 with TRBJ1-1, with D maybe TRBD1 (5 bases). Germline loops: CDR1 SEHNR, CDR2 FQNEAQ (reference sequence). CDR3 length: 12 residues. With 4 bases removed from V and 9 bases from J, the gap between germline ends came to 12 bases. CDR3 coding DNA: TGTGCCAGCAGCTCGGACACGGCGAAAGCTTTCTTT. Translated: CASSSDTAKAFF.

The table lists this clonotype with a few counts. The V call is TRBV6-2 or TRBV6-3, the J call TRBJ2-7; D gene unclear. V gave up 0 bases and J gave up 3 bases, with 12 bases separating them. CDR1 and CDR2 from the germline V gene are MNHEY and SVGEGT. The CDR3 is 15 amino acids. DNA for the CDR3: TGTGCCAGCAGTTACTCGACGAGTACAGACTACGAGCAGTACTTC. Translation gives CASSYSTSTDYEQYF.

This clonotype showed up many times. The CDR3 region has the DNA TGTGCCAGCAGTGAAGCGCTGTCGGAACTAATCACTAACTATGGCTACACCTTC. Its protein product is CASSEALSELITNYGYTF. The chain employs TRBV6-1 and TRBJ1-2; D unresolved. Germline V CDR1 and CDR2: MNHNS, SASEGT. This CDR3 region has 18 residues. V dropped 0 bases and J dropped 0 bases, with 17 bases sitting between them.

This clonotype was counted at least ten times. This chain connects TRBV4-2 to TRBJ2-1; weak D call: TRBD1 (6 bases). In germline, CDR1 is LGHNA, CDR2 YNFKEQ. This CDR3 comprises 20 residues. The V gene lost 0 bases and the J gene lost 7 bases, with 28 bases spanning the gap. CDR3 sequence reads: CASSQDRLVADRGNGNEQFF. Written as DNA, the CDR3 is TGTGCCAGCAGCCAAGATCGGCTTGTTGCGGATAGGGGGAATGGGAATGAGCAGTTCTTC.

Ten or more counts support this clonotype. V and J are TRBV10-2 and TRBJ2-3; tentatively, D is TRBD2 (5 bases). The V end lost 0 bases, the J end lost 7 bases, and 17 bases lay between the germline ends. Germline CDR1 and CDR2: WSHSY and SAAADI. The CDR3 contains 16 residues. CDR3 region: CASSESRVSSGNTQYF. The DNA for the CDR3 is TGCGCCAGCAGTGAGTCGAGGGTTTCCTCCGGGAATACGCAGTATTTT.

On this clonotype itself: A much larger clone is a single base away; this may be a read error. The chain uses TRBV6-2 or TRBV6-3 and TRBJ2-1; either TRBD1 or TRBD2 may supply D (6 bases each). This CDR3 region has 15 residues. CDR1 MNHEY and CDR2 SVGEGT come from the germline V gene. CDR3 residues: CAGSPRGRSYNEQFF. DNA for the CDR3: TGTGCCGGCAGCCCCCGGGGGCGATCCTACAATGAGCAGTTCTTC.

The chain combines TRBV28 with TRBJ2-2; 12 nucleotides agree with TRBD2. V lost 10 bases, J lost 4 bases, and 10 bases stayed unmatched. This CDR3 has 16 residues. From germline, CDR1 is MDHEN and CDR2 SYDVKM. CDR3 DNA: TGTGCCACCAAGTCAGGACTAGCGGGACCCACCGGGGAGCTGTTTTTT. Translating it yields CATKSGLAGPTGELFF.

This clonotype showed up many times. The J gene is TRBJ2-1, the V gene TRBV12-3 or TRBV12-4, with 8 bases fitting TRBD1. CDR3 length: 22 amino acids. The ends lost 7 bases at V and 0 bases at J; junction bases unmatched: 26. The CDR3 DNA is TGTGCCAGCATTCCCATTCTCGTACCGGGACAGGCTACCCTTAGCTCCTACAATGAGCAGTTCTTC. This translates into CASIPILVPGQATLSSYNEQFF.

This clonotype came up a few times. This chain links TRBV6-5 with TRBJ2-3, with 11 nucleotides matching TRBD2. Germline CDR1 MNHEY, CDR2 SVGAGI. Trimming took 2 bases from V and 5 from J; bases not matched to a gene: 3. The CDR3 sequence is 15 residues long. CDR3 coding DNA: TGTGCCAGCAGTTACAATAGCGGGGGGGGAGATACGCAGTATTTT. Translated: CASSYNSGGGDTQYF.

This clonotype was detected many times. The rearrangement uses TRBV10-3 and TRBJ2-1, with 10 bases aligning to TRBD1. J was trimmed by 0 bases and V by 5 bases; bases with no gene match: 16. Germline V gives CDR1 ENHRY, CDR2 SYGVKD. The length of the CDR3 is 20 residues. CDR3: CAISIPPGQGTISSYNEQFF. CDR3 coding DNA: TGTGCCATCAGTATCCCCCCGGGACAGGGGACTATTAGCTCCTACAATGAGCAGTTCTTC.

This clonotype was picked up a small number of times. The chain is built from TRBV29-1 and TRBJ2-7; D perhaps matches TRBD2 (5 bases). CDR1 and CDR2 (germline): SQVTM, ANQGSEA. Between the trimmed V and J ends, which lost 6 bases and 5 bases, there was a span of 11 bases. The CDR3 contains 11 residues. CDR3 protein: CSVVTTHEQYF. Here the CDR3 DNA reads TGCAGCGTCGTGACTACCCACGAGCAGTACTTC.

This chain joins TRBV19 and TRBJ1-5; TRBD1 aligns across 7 bases. The length of the CDR3 is 13 residues. Germline V gives CDR1 LNHDA, CDR2 SQIVND (reference sequence). V gave up 6 bases and J gave up 7 bases; unmatched junction bases: 6. Here the CDR3 DNA reads TGTGCCAGTAGGACGACAGGGTTACAGCCCCAGCATTTT. The encoded protein is CASRTTGLQPQHF.

This clonotype occurred many times. V usage is TRBV10-3 and J usage is TRBJ2-4; 9 nucleotides match TRBD2. There are 17 residues in the CDR3. Germline assignment: CDR1 ENHRY and CDR2 SYGVKD. V gave up 0 bases and J gave up 0 bases; unmatched junction bases: 3. DNA for the CDR3: TGTGCCATCAGTGAGTCGGTTAGCGGGAGAGCCAAAAACATTCAGTACTTC. Residues: CAISESVSGRAKNIQYF.

A remark on this clonotype: This may be a read error, as it is one base from a much larger clone. The conserved phenylalanine or tryptophan is not found at the CDR3 terminus, so this likely reflects a read error. This sequence joins TRBV6-4 and TRBJ2-7; TRBD2 might be the D (5 bases). There are 15 residues in the CDR3. Germline V gives CDR1 MRHNA, CDR2 SNTAGT. V dropped 6 bases and J dropped 2 bases, with 17 bases sitting between them. The CDR3 nucleotides are TGTGCCAGCAGCCCTGTGAGAGGGATCACCTACGAGCAGTACTTA. Protein product: CASSPVRGITYEQYL.